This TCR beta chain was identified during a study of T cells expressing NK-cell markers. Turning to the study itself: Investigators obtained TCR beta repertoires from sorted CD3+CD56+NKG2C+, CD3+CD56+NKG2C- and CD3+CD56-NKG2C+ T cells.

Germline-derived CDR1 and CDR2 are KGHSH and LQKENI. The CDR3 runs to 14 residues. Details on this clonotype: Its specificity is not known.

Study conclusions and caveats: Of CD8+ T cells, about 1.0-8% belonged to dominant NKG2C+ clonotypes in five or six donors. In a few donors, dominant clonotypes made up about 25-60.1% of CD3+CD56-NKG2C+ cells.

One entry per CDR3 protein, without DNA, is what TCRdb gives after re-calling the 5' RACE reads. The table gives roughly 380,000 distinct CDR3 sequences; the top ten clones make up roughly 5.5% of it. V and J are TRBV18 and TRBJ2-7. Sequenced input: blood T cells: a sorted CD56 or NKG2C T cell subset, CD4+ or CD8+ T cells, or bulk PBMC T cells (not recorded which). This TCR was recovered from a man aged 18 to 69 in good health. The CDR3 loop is CASSPQGVGYEQYF.